Below, 10 T cell receptor beta chains from the same sample are listed, as sequenced in a study of tumor-infiltrating lymphocytes in primary liver carcinoma. The authors made TCR beta cDNA from 450 to 600 ng total RNA with a constant-region primer. Libraries of TCR beta came from three nested multiplex PCR rounds with slightly modified ARM-PCR. PCR rounds one and two used TRBV1-TRBV30 forward primers with a C-beta reverse primer for roughly 10 cycles each. MiXCR, run by TCRdb on the multiplex PCR reads, gives a single entry per CDR3 protein. The data show roughly 120,000 distinct CDR3 sequences, 50% to 80% seen once. Each 20-30 mg portion of unsorted bulk tissue served as the source for co-extraction of RNA and DNA. Sequenced sample: liver tumor tissue from sampling region 3. Subset described: tumor region T3, left-lateral pole. These receptors all come from a woman aged 55-69 years with primary liver carcinoma and hepatitis B virus infection.

As regards this clonotype: This could be a read error, since a much larger clone is one nucleotide away. The rearrangement links TRBV29-1 to TRBJ1-1; D ambiguous. This CDR3 contains 13 residues. CDR1 is SQVTM and CDR2 is ANQGSEA in the germline V gene. For the CDR3, the DNA is TGCAGCCTTGAAGGATTCGCCGAGACTGAAGCTCTCTTT. Amino acid sequence: CSLEGFAETEALF.

This chain joins TRBV28 and TRBJ2-7; D could derive from TRBD1 or TRBD2 (5 bases each). The ends were cut back, 10 bases at V and 5 bases at J, with 21 bases in the middle. Germline V CDR1 and CDR2: MDHEN, SYDVKM. The CDR3 is made up of 14 amino acids. CDR3 residues: CAITSGDRGHEQYF. The CDR3 nucleotides read TGTGCCATCACCTCTGGAGATCGGGGACACGAGCAGTACTTC. The full variable domain, in which reference TRBV28 and TRBJ2-7 provide the parts outside the CDR3, is DVKVTQSSRYLVKRTGEKVFLECVQDMDHENMFWYRQDPGLGLRLIYFSYDVKMKEKGDIPEGYSVSREKKERFSLILESASTNQTSMYLCAITSGDRGHEQYFGPGTRLTVT.

This clonotype was observed a handful of times. The CDR3 ends on some other residue instead of the conserved phenylalanine or tryptophan, so this is likely a read error. This chain links TRBV5-4 with TRBJ2-1; 8 nucleotides match TRBD2. With 3 bases clipped from V and 1 base from J, the junction kept 6 bases outside the gene matches. CDR3 length equals 16 residues. CDR1 and CDR2 (germline): SGHNT, YYREEE (reference sequence). The CDR3 nucleotides read TGTGCCAGCAGCTCGGCGGGCGGGAGGTCCTACAATGAGCAGTTCCTC. Translating it yields CASSSAGGRSYNEQFL.

In regard to this clonotype: A junction end diverges from the germline sequence, so it may reflect a read error. The V gene is TRBV11-2, the J gene TRBJ1-2; D unresolved. The germline gives CDR1 SGHAT, CDR2 FQNNGV. The CDR3 sequence is 13 residues long. In nucleotides, the CDR3 is TGTGCCAGCAGCTTAGCCGGGAACTATAGCTACACCTTC. It specifies CASSLAGNYSYTF.

With respect to this clonotype: The CDR3 ends on some other residue instead of the conserved phenylalanine or tryptophan, so this is likely a read error. This sequence joins TRBV4-1 and TRBJ2-1; D remains unclear. The CDR3 spans 11 residues. Germline CDR1 and CDR2: MGHRA and YSYEKL. CDR3: CSSSDYNEQFL. CDR3 in DNA: TGCTCCAGCAGCGACTACAATGAGCAGTTCTTA.

This clonotype was seen many times. This chain links TRBV11-3 with TRBJ1-1; no clear D. The germline V gene has CDR1 SGHNT and CDR2 YENEEA. The V end lost 0 bases, the J end lost 3 bases, and 5 bases lay between the germline ends. The CDR3 loop spans 13 amino acids. CDR3 nucleotides: TGTGCCAGCAGCTTAGAAGTGGACACTGAAGCTTTCTTT. Protein: CASSLEVDTEAFF.

J is TRBJ1-5 and V is TRBV2; the D gene is possibly TRBD1 (6 bases). Trimming cost V 4 bases and J 6 bases, with 16 bases left between them. The CDR3 has 15 amino acids. CDR1 is SNHLY and CDR2 is FYNNEI in the germline V gene. CDR3 sequence reads: CASSGRGQLGQPQHF. The CDR3 DNA is TGTGCCAGCAGTGGACGAGGACAGTTAGGTCAGCCCCAGCATTTT.

This clonotype was observed many times. The chain combines TRBV29-1 with TRBJ2-1, with a weak D call TRBD2 (6 bases). The CDR3 is 13 amino acids. Trimming shortened V by 4 bases and J by 1 base, and 8 bases separated the two germline ends. Germline-derived CDR1 and CDR2 are SQVTM and ANQGSEA. The CDR3 DNA is TGCAGCGTTGGCGGGAATTCCTACAATGAGCAGTTCTTC. This codes for CSVGGNSYNEQFF.

This clonotype has just one count. It may be a read error: a sequence one base away is much more abundant. The genes are TRBV12-3 or TRBV12-4 and TRBJ2-3, with no clear D. The CDR3 is made up of 16 amino acids. The CDR3 coding sequence is TGTGCCAGCAGCCCCCGGGCACGGACCGATGCAGATACGCAGTGTTTT. Translating it yields CASSPRARTDADTQCF.

On this clonotype itself: At one end, the junction sequence differs from germline, possibly due to a read error. The rearrangement uses TRBV12-3 or TRBV12-4 and TRBJ2-3, with 7 positions matching TRBD2. The length of the CDR3 is 15 residues. The CDR3 DNA reads as TGTGCCAGCAGCTCTGGGGGACTAACCACAGATGCGCAGTATTTT. It yields the protein CASSSGGLTTDAQYF.